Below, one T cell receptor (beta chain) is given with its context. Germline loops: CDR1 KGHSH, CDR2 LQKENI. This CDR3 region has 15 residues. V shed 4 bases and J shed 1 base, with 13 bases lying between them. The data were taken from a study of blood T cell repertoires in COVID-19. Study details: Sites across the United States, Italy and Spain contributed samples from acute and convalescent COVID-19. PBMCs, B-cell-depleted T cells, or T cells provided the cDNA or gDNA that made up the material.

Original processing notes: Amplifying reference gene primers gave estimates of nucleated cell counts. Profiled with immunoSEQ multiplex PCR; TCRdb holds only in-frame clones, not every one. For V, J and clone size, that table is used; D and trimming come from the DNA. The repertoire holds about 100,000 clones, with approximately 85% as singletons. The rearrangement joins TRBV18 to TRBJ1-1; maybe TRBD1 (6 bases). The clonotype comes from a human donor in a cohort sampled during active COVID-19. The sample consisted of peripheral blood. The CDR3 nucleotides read TGTGCCAGCTCACAACTACAGGGTCCGAACACTGAAGCTTTCTTT. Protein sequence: CASSQLQGPNTEAFF. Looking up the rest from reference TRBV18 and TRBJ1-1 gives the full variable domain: NAGVMQNPRHLVRRRGQEARLRCSPMKGHSHVYWYRQLPEEGLKFMVYLQKENIIDESGMPKERFSAEFPKEGPSILRIQQVVRGDSAAYFCASSQLQGPNTEAFFGQGTRLTVV.